What follows are 28 T cell receptor beta chains derived from one specimen sequenced in a study of T cells in Graves' hyperthyroidism and ophthalmopathy. TCR beta CDR3 regions were amplified from RNA. With the HTBI primer set, the TCR CDR3 went through a first round of RT-PCR. TCRdb passed the multiplex PCR reads through MiXCR, listing each CDR3 protein once. This sample yields over 150,000 distinct CDR3 sequences, of which 17% are seen a single time; around 27% belongs to the top ten. The sequenced material came from blood. The origin of the receptors is a woman aged 45-59 years with Graves' hyperthyroidism.

This clonotype was counted many times. The chain has TRBV7-9 and TRBJ1-5; tentative D call: TRBD1 (5 bases). The germline V and J ends were trimmed by 3 bases and 5 bases, with 8 bases remaining between them. This CDR3 contains 13 residues. Per the germline V gene, CDR1 is SEHNR and CDR2 is FQNEAQ (reference sequence). The CDR3 region has the DNA TGTGCCAGCAGCTTCGGGGCACATCAGCCCCAGCATTTT. It specifies CASSFGAHQPQHF.

This clonotype occurred many times. V gene TRBV2 combines with J gene TRBJ2-7; 10 bases are shared with TRBD1. The CDR3 loop spans 15 amino acids. V was pared by 8 bases and J by 3 bases, with 10 bases of the junction left unmatched. The germline gives CDR1 SNHLY, CDR2 FYNNEI. The CDR3 DNA sequence: TGTGCCAGCTTCCACGTTGGACAGGGGGTCTACGAGCAGTACTTC. It yields the protein CASFHVGQGVYEQYF.

This clonotype has only a few counts. This chain connects TRBV4-1 to TRBJ2-7; 8 bases fit TRBD1. The CDR3 length is 14 residues. Germline trimming cut 3 bases from V and 4 bases from J; bases unmatched to any gene: 5. Germline CDR1 is MGHRA and CDR2 is YSYEKL. The CDR3 DNA sequence: TGCGCCAGCAGCCACCTGGACAGGGAATACGAGCAGTACTTC. This codes for CASSHLDREYEQYF.

This chain joins TRBV5-1 and TRBJ2-7; 15 nucleotides match TRBD2. The V segment lost 2 bases and the J segment 2 bases; nucleotides outside the gene matches: 5. The CDR3 covers 17 residues. The germline CDR1 and CDR2 sequences are SGHRS and YFSETQ. The CDR3 reads CASSLSGLAGGPYEQYF. CDR3 sequence (DNA): TGCGCCAGCAGCTTATCTGGACTAGCGGGGGGGCCCTACGAGCAGTACTTC. Full variable domain (rest looked up from reference TRBV5-1 and TRBJ2-7): KAGVTQTPRYLIKTRGQQVTLSCSPISGHRSVSWYQQTPGQGLQFLFEYFSETQRNKGNFPGRFSGRQFSNSRSEMNVSTLELGDSALYLCASSLSGLAGGPYEQYFGPGTRLTVT.

This clonotype showed up many times. J is TRBJ2-6 and V is TRBV28; 8 nucleotides align to TRBD2. Germline V CDR1 and CDR2: MDHEN, SYDVKM. The V segment lost 5 bases and the J segment 3 bases; nucleotides outside the gene matches: 12. CDR3 length: 18 amino acids. The CDR3 coding sequence is TGTGCCAGCAGTAGAGATGGACTAGCTCCAGGTGGGGCCAACGTCCTGACTTTC. Amino acid sequence: CASSRDGLAPGGANVLTF. Drawing the rest from reference TRBV28 and TRBJ2-6, the complete variable domain is DVKVTQSSRYLVKRTGEKVFLECVQDMDHENMFWYRQDPGLGLRLIYFSYDVKMKEKGDIPEGYSVSREKKERFSLILESASTNQTSMYLCASSRDGLAPGGANVLTFGAGSRLTVL.

J is TRBJ1-5 and V is TRBV6-1; maybe TRBD1 (5 bases). The V end lost 6 bases, the J end lost 6 bases, and 15 bases lay between the germline ends. Per the germline V gene, CDR1 is MNHNS and CDR2 is SASEGT. The length of the CDR3 is 14 residues. The CDR3 sequence is CASSDKGFGQPQHF. CDR3 bases: TGTGCCAGCAGCGATAAGGGGTTTGGTCAGCCCCAGCATTTT.

Ten or more counts support this clonotype. The chain is built from TRBV12-5 and TRBJ2-2; D unclear. The CDR3 spans 13 residues. From germline, CDR1 is LGHNT and CDR2 FRNRAP. Trimming stripped 3 bases from V and 6 bases from J, with 8 bases between. The CDR3 bases are TGTGCTAGTGGTTTATCCTCCTCCGGGGAGCTGTTTTTT. This sequence encodes CASGLSSSGELFF.

The V call is TRBV4-1, the J call TRBJ2-4; D unresolved. CDR1 and CDR2 from the germline V gene are MGHRA and YSYEKL. Trimming shortened V by 1 base and J by 1 base, and 14 bases separated the two germline ends. This CDR3 has 17 residues. The CDR3 bases are TGCGCCAGCAGCCAAGTCGCAGGCCTCGGGGCCAAAAACATTCAGTACTTC. Its protein product is CASSQVAGLGAKNIQYF.

This clonotype came up many times. J is TRBJ1-6 and V is TRBV28; D is uncertain. The CDR3 loop spans 13 amino acids. From germline, CDR1 is MDHEN and CDR2 SYDVKM. With 6 bases removed from V and 9 bases from J, the gap between germline ends came to 12 bases. As DNA, the CDR3 is TGTGCCAGCAGCCGACCGGTTGTTTCACCCCTCCACTTT. It specifies CASSRPVVSPLHF.

This clonotype came up a few times. The chain combines TRBV5-5 with TRBJ2-1; 8 bases line up with TRBD2. Germline V gives CDR1 SGHKS, CDR2 YYEKEE (reference sequence). The CDR3 covers 17 residues. V shed 4 bases, J shed 5 bases, and the junction held 14 bases outside the gene matches. CDR3 bases: TGTGCCAGCAGCCACCGGGGGGGGGACTATCTCAACAATGAGCAGTTCTTC. Its protein product is CASSHRGGDYLNNEQFF.

The chain couples TRBV6-2 or TRBV6-3 to TRBJ2-3, with a weak D call TRBD1 (6 bases). Germline V gives CDR1 MNHEY, CDR2 SVGEGT. V lost 6 bases, J lost 2 bases, and 15 bases lay in between. This CDR3 comprises 15 residues. The CDR3 nucleotides are TGTGCCAGCAGAAAGGGACAAGTCAACACAGATACGCAGTATTTT. Its protein product is CASRKGQVNTDTQYF.

This clonotype was counted between two and nine times. The rearrangement joins TRBV6-5 to TRBJ1-4, with 7 positions matching TRBD1. The ends lost 2 bases at V and 2 bases at J; junction bases unmatched: 5. Germline V lookup: CDR1 MNHEY, CDR2 SVGAGI. The CDR3 totals 16 residues. The CDR3 spells CASSYGETGTNEKLFF. CDR3 sequence (DNA): TGTGCCAGCAGTTACGGGGAGACAGGGACTAATGAAAAACTGTTTTTT.

Ten or more counts support this clonotype. The gene calls are TRBV20-1 and TRBJ2-7, with TRBD2 matching 7 bases. From germline, CDR1 is DFQATT and CDR2 SNEGSKA (reference sequence). This CDR3 has 15 amino acids. Losses at the gene ends were 0 bases for V and 5 bases for J; bases not matched to a gene: 10. CDR3 loop: CSARELAAGEDEQYF. The CDR3 DNA reads TGCAGTGCTAGAGAGTTGGCGGCGGGGGAGGACGAGCAGTACTTC.

The chain recombines TRBV28 with TRBJ1-2; no firm D call. Germline CDR1 reads MDHEN; CDR2 reads SYDVKM. CDR3 length equals 13 residues. Trimming took off 2 bases at V and 3 bases at J, with 7 bases between the two ends. In DNA form, the CDR3 reads TGTGCCAGCAGTTTAACACCGGACTATGGCTACACCTTC. Encoded protein: CASSLTPDYGYTF.

This clonotype was observed at least ten times. This chain links TRBV7-8 with TRBJ1-5; TRBD1 agrees at 8 bases. Germline V gene data show CDR1 as SGHVS and CDR2 as FQNEAQ. CDR3 length: 15 residues. The ends lost 6 bases at V and 7 bases at J; junction bases unmatched: 11. This chain's CDR3 is CASSRARDRFQPQHF. The CDR3 region has the DNA TGTGCCAGCAGTCGTGCGAGGGACAGGTTCCAGCCCCAGCATTTT.

This clonotype was counted many times. The chain carries TRBV15 and TRBJ2-7, with D uncertain. Trimming took 0 bases from V and 3 from J, leaving 6 bases between them. CDR1 is LNHNV and CDR2 is YYDKDF in the germline V gene (reference sequence). CDR3 size: 13 residues. The CDR3 sequence is CATSREANYEQYF. The CDR3 region has the DNA TGTGCCACCAGCAGAGAGGCTAACTACGAGCAGTACTTC.

This clonotype was seen at least ten times. The chain links TRBV9 to TRBJ1-2, with no clear D. V gave up 4 bases and J gave up 5 bases, with 9 bases separating them. Germline V gene lookup returns CDR1 SGDLS and CDR2 YYNGEE. The CDR3 extends over 12 amino acids. CDR3 nucleotide sequence: TGTGCCAGCAGCTTAGGACCTTATGGCTACACCTTC. This gives the protein CASSLGPYGYTF.

This clonotype was detected many times. The chain carries TRBV20-1 and TRBJ2-1; TRBD1 is a possible D gene (6 bases). Deletions cut 0 bases from V and 4 bases from J, with 13 bases between. Germline V gene sequence: CDR1 DFQATT, CDR2 SNEGSKA (reference sequence). The CDR3 has 15 residues. The CDR3 spells CSARDPGETYNEQFF. The CDR3 nucleotides read TGCAGTGCTAGAGATCCAGGGGAGACTTACAATGAGCAGTTCTTC.

V gene TRBV28 combines with J gene TRBJ2-7, with D uncertain. This CDR3 spans 13 amino acids. Trimming took 8 bases from V and 2 from J, leaving 13 bases between them. Per the germline V gene, CDR1 is MDHEN and CDR2 is SYDVKM. The CDR3 protein is CASERPHTYEQYF. In DNA form, the CDR3 reads TGTGCCAGCGAGAGACCGCATACCTACGAGCAGTACTTC.

At least ten counts were recorded for this clonotype. This chain uses TRBV6-1 with TRBJ2-7; 11 positions agree with TRBD1. The CDR3 covers 15 residues. The junction had 8 bases not matched to a gene; V was cut back by 7 bases and J by 3 bases. Germline assignment: CDR1 MNHNS and CDR2 SASEGT. The CDR3 protein is CASKNPGTGGYEQYF. The CDR3 DNA sequence: TGTGCCAGCAAAAACCCCGGGACAGGGGGCTACGAGCAGTACTTC.

In this sample, this clonotype turned up a few times. The chain is built from TRBV10-2 and TRBJ2-5; D gene ambiguous. Trimming stripped 4 bases from V and 5 bases from J, with 11 bases between. This CDR3 is 13 amino acids long. Germline loops: CDR1 WSHSY, CDR2 SAAADI. The CDR3 nucleotides read TGCGCCAGCAGTGGGTCTAATCTGGAGACCCAGTACTTC. It is translated as CASSGSNLETQYF.

This clonotype was seen repeatedly, ten times or more. The CDR3 nucleotides read TGTGCCAGCACCAGCGACAAATTCGGCTACACCTTC. Amino acids: CASTSDKFGYTF. The gene calls are TRBV6-1 and TRBJ1-2; D remains unclear. V was cut by 7 bases and J by 8 bases, with 14 bases left in between. Germline values: CDR1 MNHNS, CDR2 SASEGT. The CDR3 spans 12 residues.

Notes on this clonotype: This sequence may be a read error, since a much larger clone differs from it by one base. The CDR3 sequence is CASSILNGGHMNTEAFF. The CDR3, as DNA: TGTGCCAGCAGCATACTCAACGGGGGCCATATGAACACTGAAGCTTTCTTT. V is TRBV7-2 and J is TRBJ1-1, with D maybe TRBD1 (6 bases). The CDR3 sequence is 17 residues long. The germline V gene encodes CDR1 SGHTA and CDR2 FQGNSA. Trimming removed 5 bases from V and 0 bases from J, with 19 bases in between.

This clonotype was counted at least ten times. The V and J genes are TRBV28 and TRBJ1-4; no clear D. This CDR3 is built from 16 residues. CDR1 and CDR2 (germline): MDHEN, SYDVKM. The V and J ends lost 3 bases and 4 bases respectively, with 15 bases between them. The CDR3 reads CASSFGVGPINEKLFF. CDR3 sequence (DNA): TGTGCCAGCAGTTTCGGTGTTGGGCCGATTAATGAAAAACTGTTTTTT.

This clonotype was recorded many times. J is TRBJ2-3 and V is TRBV27, with 7 bases that match TRBD2. V dropped 4 bases and J dropped 4; count of bases not matched to a gene: 17. Looked up from germline, CDR1 is MNHEY and CDR2 is SMNVEV (reference sequence). This CDR3 comprises 18 residues. The DNA of the CDR3 is TGTGCCAGCAGTTCTTTACGGGGGGTTGGTCGGGGAGCAGATACGCAGTATTTT. This codes for CASSSLRGVGRGADTQYF.

The sample holds many counts of this clonotype. The rearrangement joins TRBV12-3 or TRBV12-4 to TRBJ1-2, with TRBD1 as a possible D gene (6 bases). The CDR3 sequence is 13 residues long. Between the trimmed V and J ends, which lost 3 bases and 3 bases, there was a span of 8 bases. The CDR3 bases are TGTGCCAGCAGTTTGAGGGGGGACTATGGCTACACCTTC. Its translation: CASSLRGDYGYTF.

This clonotype has a count of ten or more. This chain connects TRBV6-1 to TRBJ2-7; 7 nucleotides agree with TRBD1. This CDR3 is built from 16 residues. CDR1 is MNHNS and CDR2 is SASEGT in the germline V gene. V lost 6 bases, J lost 0 bases, and 11 bases stayed unmatched. DNA for the CDR3: TGTGCCAGCAGCCCTGATTGGGGACAGAGCTCCTACGAGCAGTACTTC. As protein: CASSPDWGQSSYEQYF.

The V and J genes are TRBV3-1 and TRBJ2-2; D gene uncertain. Germline V gene data show CDR1 as LGHDT and CDR2 as YNNKEL (reference sequence). The CDR3 sequence is 16 residues long. The V end was cut by 0 bases, the J end by 0 bases, with 8 bases between. CDR3 bases: TGTGCCAGCAGCCAAGAACCGGGCCCGAACACCGGGGAGCTGTTTTTT. Encoded protein: CASSQEPGPNTGELFF.